Described below is a single T cell receptor beta chain sequence and its context. These data come from a study of cytotoxic CD8 clonotypes in ibrutinib-treated CLL. Whole-study context: The study included eleven to twelve relapsed/refractory and under 16 treatment-naive patients; roughly 17 had IGHV unmutated disease.

Method: immunoSEQ multiplex PCR; TCRdb's copy keeps in-frame clones and lacks some. The repertoire holds a few hundred thousand clones, with over 60% as singletons. Per the germline V gene, CDR1 is LNHDA and CDR2 is SQIVND (reference sequence). V lost 7 bases and J lost 2, with 12 bases in between. This CDR3 contains 14 residues. The rearrangement links TRBV19 to TRBJ2-1; D not certain. The specimen was PBMCs, collected after 36 months of ibrutinib treatment. The source is a human donor with chronic lymphocytic leukemia. The CDR3 DNA sequence: TGTGCCAGTACCCCAGGTGCTCCCTACAATGAGCAGTTCTTC. It encodes CASTPGAPYNEQFF.